These 25 T cell receptor beta chains came from one sample sequenced in a study of cytomegalovirus exposure and HLA in healthy donors. The protocol was immunoSEQ multiplex PCR, while the TCRdb copy is restricted to in-frame clones and leaves out a portion. The sample has fewer than 400,000 clones; 86% are singletons. Sequences were obtained from PBMCs. Receptor source: a woman between 18 and 29 years old in good health and CMV-seronegative.

This chain connects TRBV19 to TRBJ2-7; D perhaps matches TRBD2 (5 bases). Germline values: CDR1 LNHDA, CDR2 SQIVND (reference sequence). This CDR3 comprises 15 residues. Trimming shortened V by 6 bases and J by 3 bases, and 18 bases separated the two germline ends. As DNA, the CDR3 is TGTGCCAGTAGACCGTCGGGTCGGGGTAACTACGAGCAGTACTTC. As protein: CASRPSGRGNYEQYF.

The chain couples TRBV6-5 to TRBJ2-2; D remains unclear. Trimming left V 6 bases short and J 2 bases short, with 7 bases between. Germline V CDR1 and CDR2: MNHEY, SVGAGI. This CDR3 is built from 13 residues. The CDR3 DNA sequence: TGTGCCAGCAGCACACAAAACACCGGGGAGCTGTTTTTT. This encodes CASSTQNTGELFF.

The gene calls are TRBV9 and TRBJ2-7, with D maybe TRBD2 (6 bases). V was trimmed by 7 bases and J by 3 bases, leaving 20 bases between them. Per germline, CDR1 SGDLS and CDR2 YYNGEE. The CDR3 length is 15 residues. The CDR3 nucleotides read TGTGCCAGCGGAGGGCAGGGCCCCTACCTCTACGAGCAGTACTTC. Residues: CASGGQGPYLYEQYF. Full variable domain (missing parts from reference TRBV9 and TRBJ2-7): DSGVTQTPKHLITATGQRVTLRCSPRSGDLSVYWYQQSLDQGLQFLIQYYNGEERAKGNILERFSAQQFPDLHSELNLSSLELGDSALYFCASGGQGPYLYEQYFGPGTRLTVT.

The chain is built from TRBV18 and TRBJ2-7; D gene unclear. Germline CDR1 is KGHSH and CDR2 is LQKENI. Trimming removed 3 bases at V and 6 bases at J, with 15 bases between. The CDR3 has 14 residues. As DNA, the CDR3 is TGTGCCAGCTCACCGAACCCAGGATATGGCGAGCAGTACTTC. It yields the protein CASSPNPGYGEQYF.

The J gene is TRBJ1-2, the V gene TRBV5-6; the D is unclear. V shed 4 bases and J shed 4 bases, with 14 bases lying between them. CDR1 is SGHDT and CDR2 is YYEEEE in the germline V gene. The CDR3 spans 14 residues. CDR3 protein: CASSTGITGYGYTF. Here the CDR3 DNA reads TGTGCCAGCAGCACGGGAATTACCGGCTATGGCTACACCTTC.

This clone has just a few counts. The rearrangement uses TRBV5-1 and TRBJ1-5; possible D gene TRBD1, 5 bases. Trimming removed 3 bases at V and 3 bases at J, with 13 bases between. This CDR3 contains 15 residues. Germline V gene data show CDR1 as SGHRS and CDR2 as YFSETQ. The CDR3 protein is CASSWEGGDNQPQHF. The CDR3 DNA reads TGCGCCAGCAGCTGGGAGGGAGGGGACAATCAGCCCCAGCATTTT.

V gene TRBV9 combines with J gene TRBJ1-1; the D gene is possibly TRBD1 (6 bases). CDR1 and CDR2 from the germline V gene are SGDLS and YYNGEE. CDR3 length: 14 amino acids. V dropped 4 bases and J dropped 4 bases, with 14 bases sitting between them. CDR3 DNA sequence: TGTGCCAGCAGCAAACAGGGAGGGATCACTGAAGCTTTCTTT. Translated: CASSKQGGITEAFF.

This clone was counted a single time. Distinct nucleotide sequences in the sample also encode this CDR3. V is TRBV5-4 and J is TRBJ2-1, with 9 bases matching TRBD2. Trimming removed 4 bases from V and 0 bases from J; junction bases left unmatched: 2. The CDR3 has 15 amino acids. CDR1 and CDR2 (germline): SGHNT, YYREEE (reference sequence). The CDR3 sequence: CASSLTSGSYNEQFF. The CDR3 DNA reads TGTGCCAGCAGCCTGACTAGCGGCTCCTACAATGAGCAGTTCTTC.

The CDR3 loop reads CASSLSLGTGAIEQYF. Written as DNA, the CDR3 is TGTGCCAGCAGCCTATCACTCGGGACAGGGGCAATCGAGCAGTACTTC. The V call is TRBV5-6, the J call TRBJ2-7; 10 bases match TRBD1. CDR1 is SGHDT and CDR2 is YYEEEE in the germline V gene. J gave up 6 bases and V 4 bases, and 13 bases lay outside the gene matches. This CDR3 spans 16 amino acids. Combining the CDR3 with reference TRBV5-6 and TRBJ2-7 gives the whole variable domain DAGVTQSPTHLIKTRGQQVTLRCSPKSGHDTVSWYQQALGQGPQFIFQYYEEEERQRGNFPDRFSGHQFPNYSSELNVNALLLGDSALYLCASSLSLGTGAIEQYFGPGTRLTVT.

V is TRBV29-1 and J is TRBJ2-7; 8 bases are a match to TRBD2. Germline V lookup: CDR1 SQVTM, CDR2 ANQGSEA. CDR3 length: 12 residues. J gave up 6 bases and V 4 bases, and 5 bases lay outside the gene matches. CDR3 DNA: TGCAGCGTTGCGCTAGCGGGTCCCGAGCAGTACTTC. Protein sequence: CSVALAGPEQYF.

V is TRBV6-1 and J is TRBJ1-5; D is undetermined. The CDR3 contains 14 residues. Looked up from germline, CDR1 is MNHNS and CDR2 is SASEGT. V lost 6 bases to trimming and J lost 3 bases, with 12 bases between them. Written as DNA, the CDR3 is TGTGCCAGCAGGACCACGGGGAACAATCAGCCCCAGCATTTT. Protein product: CASRTTGNNQPQHF.

The rearrangement links TRBV9 to TRBJ1-4, with D maybe TRBD1 (6 bases). The V gene's germline CDR1 is SGDLS and CDR2 YYNGEE. V lost 4 bases to trimming and J lost 6 bases, with 16 bases between them. The CDR3 has 15 residues. In DNA, the CDR3 is TGTGCCAGCAGCCCCGGGGGGGCAGAGGATGAAAAACTGTTTTTT. This gives the protein CASSPGGAEDEKLFF.

This clone was picked up one time. The rearrangement joins TRBV6-6 to TRBJ2-1; a possible D gene is TRBD2 (6 bases). CDR1 MNHNY and CDR2 SVGAGI come from the germline V gene (reference sequence). Trimming shortened V by 6 bases and J by 0 bases, and 12 bases separated the two germline ends. The CDR3 covers 15 residues. CDR3 protein: CASSRPSDSYNEQFF. CDR3 nucleotides: TGTGCCAGCAGCCGGCCTAGCGACTCCTACAATGAGCAGTTCTTC.

The CDR3 DNA reads TGCGCCAGCAGCCTTGAGGTTCCGCCCGGCAATCAGCCCCAGCATTTT. Encoded protein: CASSLEVPPGNQPQHF. The chain uses TRBV4-1 and TRBJ1-5; D not resolved. This CDR3 is 16 amino acids long. The germline V gene has CDR1 MGHRA and CDR2 YSYEKL. The V gene lost 4 bases and the J gene lost 2 bases, with 15 bases spanning the gap.

V gene TRBV29-1 combines with J gene TRBJ1-1; D possibly corresponds to TRBD1 (5 bases). V lost 4 bases to trimming and J lost 6 bases, with 24 bases between them. CDR3 length: 16 residues. Germline-derived CDR1 and CDR2 are SQVTM and ANQGSEA. CDR3 sequence reads: CSVGSRIGGVFAEAFF. CDR3 coding DNA: TGCAGCGTTGGTAGTCGGATTGGGGGGGTATTCGCTGAAGCTTTCTTT.

The rearrangement joins TRBV4-2 to TRBJ2-3; TRBD2 aligns across 9 bases. The CDR3 is 15 residues long. The V gene end was trimmed by 0 bases and the J gene end by 11 bases; junction bases not matched to a gene: 9. Germline values: CDR1 LGHNA, CDR2 YNFKEQ. The CDR3 protein is CASSQEAGLAGGQYF. The CDR3 coding sequence is TGTGCCAGCAGCCAAGAGGCGGGACTAGCCGGGGGGCAGTATTTT.

The gene calls are TRBV7-3 and TRBJ2-7; possible D gene TRBD2, 7 bases. The V end was cut by 0 bases, the J end by 2 bases, with 11 bases between. The CDR3 sequence is 15 residues long. CDR1 is SGHTA, CDR2 FQGTGA, per germline. As DNA, the CDR3 is TGTGCCAGCAGCTTAACGGCGGGGGCAACCTACGAGCAGTACTTC. Its translation: CASSLTAGATYEQYF. Full variable domain (remainder filled in from reference TRBV7-3 and TRBJ2-7): GAGVSQTPSNKVTEKGKYVELRCDPISGHTALYWYRQSLGQGPEFLIYFQGTGAADDSGLPNDRFFAVRPEGSVSTLKIQRTERGDSAVYLCASSLTAGATYEQYFGPGTRLTVT.

This clone was seen once. The chain links TRBV10-3 to TRBJ2-1; possible D gene TRBD2, 5 bases. The length of the CDR3 is 13 residues. The germline CDR1 and CDR2 sequences are ENHRY and SYGVKD. V lost 11 bases and J 0 bases, leaving 11 bases between the germline ends. The CDR3 DNA reads TGTGCCGCAGGACTGAGCTCCTACAATGAGCAGTTCTTC. Translation gives CAAGLSSYNEQFF.

The V gene is TRBV29-1, the J gene TRBJ2-3; 11 positions match TRBD2. The CDR3 spans 16 residues. Germline V gives CDR1 SQVTM, CDR2 ANQGSEA. J gave up 2 bases and V 6 bases, and 10 bases lay outside the gene matches. The CDR3 loop is CSVKRLAGGITDTQYF. In DNA, the CDR3 is TGCAGCGTCAAGCGCTTAGCGGGAGGGATCACAGATACGCAGTATTTT.

This sequence joins TRBV10-3 and TRBJ2-1; 7 bases map to TRBD2. CDR3 length equals 14 residues. V lost 6 bases to trimming and J lost 2 bases; unmatched junction nucleotides: 4. Per germline, CDR1 ENHRY and CDR2 SYGVKD. The DNA for the CDR3 is TGTGCCATCAGGAGCGGGACGGCCTACAATGAGCAGTTCTTC. This translates into CAIRSGTAYNEQFF.

This clone was found once. The V and J genes are TRBV28 and TRBJ1-2; no reliable D call. Germline CDR1 is MDHEN and CDR2 is SYDVKM. CDR3 length: 12 residues. V was pared by 2 bases and J by 7 bases, with 8 bases between. The chain's CDR3 is CASSLGPSGYTF. The CDR3 DNA follows: TGTGCCAGCAGTTTAGGCCCTAGTGGCTACACCTTC.

The chain recombines TRBV5-6 with TRBJ2-7; D is uncertain. Per germline, CDR1 SGHDT and CDR2 YYEEEE. V lost 2 bases and J 2 bases, leaving 8 bases between the germline ends. The CDR3 spans 13 residues. The CDR3 nucleotides are TGTGCCAGCAGCTTCGCGAGAACCTACGAGCAGTACTTC. This codes for CASSFARTYEQYF.

The genes are TRBV25-1 and TRBJ1-1; 9 bases map to TRBD1. With V trimmed by 4 bases and J by 4 bases, 10 bases remained unmatched. CDR1 and CDR2 (germline): MGHDK, SYGVNS. The CDR3 covers 16 residues. The CDR3 is CASSVVQGARSTEAFF. CDR3 nucleotides: TGTGCCAGCAGTGTCGTACAGGGGGCGCGGTCCACTGAAGCTTTCTTT. Looking up the rest from reference TRBV25-1 and TRBJ1-1 gives the full variable domain: EADIYQTPRYLVIGTGKKITLECSQTMGHDKMYWYQQDPGMELHLIHYSYGVNSTEKGDLSSESTVSRIRTEHFPLTLESARPSHTSQYLCASSVVQGARSTEAFFGQGTRLTVV.

The chain couples TRBV27 to TRBJ2-1, with TRBD2 matching 8 bases. V lost 7 bases to trimming and J lost 2 bases; unmatched junction nucleotides: 4. Germline CDR1 MNHEY, CDR2 SMNVEV (reference sequence). The CDR3 is made up of 14 amino acids. Written as DNA, the CDR3 is TGTGCCAGCACCCGGGAGGGCACCTACAATGAGCAGTTCTTC. Amino acids: CASTREGTYNEQFF.

This chain joins TRBV5-5 and TRBJ1-3, with TRBD1 as a possible D gene (5 bases). From germline, CDR1 is SGHKS and CDR2 YYEKEE (reference sequence). With 0 bases removed from V and 1 base from J, the gap between germline ends came to 8 bases. The CDR3 consists of 15 residues. The CDR3 DNA sequence: TGTGCCAGCAGCTTGGTGGGGACTTCTGGAAACACCATATATTTT. Encoded protein: CASSLVGTSGNTIYF.